These 13 T cell receptor beta chains share one sample of origin, sequenced in a study of glioma-infiltrating T cells (dated by TCRdb to the mid-2010s). Data came from an Illumina MiSeq. The iRepertoire nested amplicon-rescue multiplex PCR (arm-PCR) platform was used to amplify TCR alpha and beta CDR3 regions from RNA. TCRdb applied fastp at Q25 and MiXCR to the public reads, then kept only in-frame beta chains. Each entry merges the rows of one CDR3 protein and shows their most common DNA and genes. Within this sample are over 3,000 distinct CDR3 sequences, with over 35% of them counted one time only. Less than 50% of the sample belongs to the ten largest clones. Sequences were obtained from glioma tissue, nonneoplastic brain tissue, or PBMCs (not recorded which). Receptor source: a human donor with low-grade glioma or glioblastoma, undergoing nonglioma brain surgery, or in good health (not recorded which).

The chain links TRBV6-1 to TRBJ2-1, with 9 bases fitting TRBD1. The J call may not be correct, given that the DNA end is closer to TRBJ1-2. Germline lookup yields CDR1 MNHNS and CDR2 SASEGT. The CDR3 spans 14 residues. The CDR3 DNA is TGTGCCAGCAGTGACAGTCGGACAGGGGATGGCTACACCTTC. Its protein is CASSDSRTGDGYTF.

This clonotype was seen a single time. Since the CDR3 does not end with the conserved phenylalanine or tryptophan, this likely comes from a read error. This chain connects TRBV6-6 to TRBJ2-1; D is unclear. From germline, CDR1 is MNHNY and CDR2 SVGAGI (reference sequence). Between the trimmed V and J ends, which lost 5 bases and 10 bases, there was a span of 9 bases. This CDR3 region has 11 residues. This CDR3 is CASSEQVEQFS. CDR3 nucleotides: TGTGCCAGCAGTGAGCAGGTCGAGCAGTTCTCC.

This clonotype has at least ten counts. The V gene is TRBV10-2, the J gene TRBJ2-5; TRBD2 aligns across 7 bases. V lost 6 bases and J lost 3; bases outside the gene matches: 13. From germline, CDR1 is WSHSY and CDR2 SAAADI. CDR3 length: 16 amino acids. The CDR3: CASRARGAGPKETQYF. The DNA for the CDR3 is TGCGCCAGCAGGGCCCGTGGAGCGGGGCCTAAAGAGACCCAGTACTTC.

This clonotype was seen only once. A much larger clone lies a single base off, so this may be a read error. CDR3 sequence (DNA): TGTGCCATCAGTGGTGACCCGGGACCGGGGATTTACGAGCAGTACTTC. Amino acid sequence: CAISGDPGPGIYEQYF. The V call is TRBV10-3, the J call TRBJ2-7; tentatively, D is TRBD1 or TRBD2 (5 bases each). The CDR3 length is 16 residues. Germline V gene sequence: CDR1 ENHRY, CDR2 SYGVKD. Trimming took 4 bases from V and 4 from J, leaving 20 bases between them.

Judged by abundance, this clonotype is medium-sized. The gene calls are TRBV6-1 and TRBJ1-1; D possibly corresponds to TRBD1 (5 bases). V gave up 5 bases and J gave up 5 bases, with 9 bases separating them. CDR1 is MNHNS, CDR2 SASEGT, per germline. CDR3 length: 12 residues. CDR3 residues: CASSTGTTEAFF. As DNA, the CDR3 is TGTGCCAGCAGTACCGGGACTACTGAAGCTTTCTTT.

The V call is TRBV11-1, the J call TRBJ2-1, with TRBD2 identical over 8 bases. Per germline, CDR1 SGHAT and CDR2 FQDESV (reference sequence). V shed 3 bases and J 0 bases; nucleotides not matched to a gene: 7. This CDR3 region has 17 residues. The CDR3 loop reads CASSFASGSTSYNEQFF. CDR3 nucleotides: TGTGCCAGCAGCTTTGCTAGCGGGTCTACCTCCTACAATGAGCAGTTCTTC. The variable domain in full, completed from reference TRBV11-1 and TRBJ2-1, reads EAEVAQSPRYKITEKSQAVAFWCDPISGHATLYWYRQILGQGPELLVQFQDESVVDDSQLPKDRFSAERLKGVDSTLKIQPAELGDSAMYLCASSFASGSTSYNEQFFGPGTRLTVL.

This clonotype is medium-sized by share. V usage is TRBV15 and J usage is TRBJ2-7; D tentatively fits TRBD1 or TRBD2 (5 bases each). The CDR3 contains 13 residues. In germline, CDR1 is LNHNV, CDR2 YYDKDF (reference sequence). Trimming left V 0 bases short and J 7 bases short, with 10 bases between. The CDR3 loop is CATSRDRGWEQYF. As DNA, the CDR3 is TGTGCCACCAGCAGAGATCGGGGCTGGGAGCAGTACTTC.

This clonotype was seen only once. The chain links TRBV11-2 to TRBJ1-3; the D is unclear. Germline CDR1 and CDR2: SGHAT and FQNNGV. The CDR3 totals 13 residues. The V end lost 1 base, the J end lost 3 bases, and 4 bases lay between the germline ends. CDR3 in DNA: TGTGCCAGCAGCTTAGCGGGTGGAAACACCATATATTTT. This sequence encodes CASSLAGGNTIYF. Full variable domain (rest looked up from reference TRBV11-2 and TRBJ1-3): EAGVAQSPRYKIIEKRQSVAFWCNPISGHATLYWYQQILGQGPKLLIQFQNNGVVDDSQLPKDRFSAERLKGVDSTLKIQPAKLEDSAVYLCASSLAGGNTIYFGEGSWLTVV.

By share, this clonotype counts as medium-sized. This chain joins TRBV5-4 and TRBJ2-4; no clear D. The CDR3 runs 13 residues. V was trimmed by 4 bases and J by 1 base, leaving 6 bases between them. Germline V gives CDR1 SGHNT, CDR2 YYREEE (reference sequence). The CDR3 DNA is TGTGCCAGCAGCCCACCTGCCAAAAACATTCAGTACTTC. This gives the protein CASSPPAKNIQYF.

This clonotype has ten or more counts. The chain links TRBV6-1 to TRBJ1-3, with D unresolved. This CDR3 contains 11 residues. Germline V lookup: CDR1 MNHNS, CDR2 SASEGT. The CDR3 sequence: CAWAGGNTIYF. In nucleotides, the CDR3 is TGTGCATGGGCGGGTGGAAACACCATATATTTT.

V gene TRBV5-4 combines with J gene TRBJ2-1; D uncertain. The CDR3 is 14 residues long. The germline CDR1 and CDR2 sequences are SGHNT and YYREEE (reference sequence). The germline V and J ends were trimmed by 3 bases and 0 bases, with 7 bases remaining between them. Here the CDR3 DNA reads TGTGCCAGCAGCTCGCCTTCCTCCTACAATGAGCAGTTCTTC. As protein: CASSSPSSYNEQFF.

This clonotype has a handful of counts. The J gene is TRBJ1-6, the V gene TRBV6-6, with TRBD1 identical over 10 bases. V was clipped by 2 bases and J by 10 bases; unmatched bases: 2. The CDR3 length is 14 residues. Germline CDR1 and CDR2: MNHNY and SVGAGI (reference sequence). In DNA, the CDR3 is TGTGCCAGCAGTTACGGGACAGGGGCATCACCCCTCCACTTT. It is translated as CASSYGTGASPLHF.

Ten or more counts support this clonotype. The rearrangement joins TRBV7-9 to TRBJ2-1; D not certain. The V end lost 1 base, the J end lost 5 bases, and 3 bases lay between the germline ends. There are 12 residues in the CDR3. The germline V gene encodes CDR1 SEHNR and CDR2 FQNEAQ (reference sequence). The CDR3 DNA reads TGTGCCAGCAGCTTAGGGAACAATGAGCAGTTCTTC. The encoded protein is CASSLGNNEQFF.